Listed below are T cell receptor beta chains from one sample, sequenced in a study of T-cell memory formation after mild COVID-19. TCRdb used MiXCR to reprocess the 5' RACE reads, holding one entry per CDR3 protein. The profile shows under 450,000 distinct CDR3 sequences, roughly 19% of them singletons. Sequenced sample: PBMCs or a T cell subset sorted from them (not recorded which). Receptors originate from a man aged 18 to 30 who had mild COVID-19 (a few samples of this study predate the infection). Cell type and time point are not known. Both conserved end residues are trimmed from each CDR3. Fields, in order: clone size, V gene, J gene, CDR3 protein. Size values are once, few and many counts, or a class for expanded clones, and some rows have none.

>few|TRBV20-1|TRBJ1-5
SARVGSTVGYSNQPQH
>-|TRBV6-5|TRBJ1-5
ASSQGYSNQPQH
>-|TRBV10-3|TRBJ2-3
AIGASGPTDTQY
>-|TRBV7-2|TRBJ2-3
ASSSQTGLADTQY
>-|TRBV4-3|TRBJ1-2
ASSQVARNYGYT
>few|TRBV7-2|TRBJ2-5
ASSLGRETTQY
>few|TRBV4-1|TRBJ1-1
ASSHTFQEAF
>few|TRBV10-3|TRBJ1-5
AISESSTSNQPQH
>-|TRBV20-1|TRBJ2-3
SARTSGGPDTQY
>few|TRBV20-1|TRBJ2-3
SASSSGGAADTQY
>-|TRBV7-9|TRBJ2-1
ASSSPGEYNEQF
>few|TRBV5-4|TRBJ2-1
ASSQPYNEQF
>-|TRBV27|TRBJ2-4
ASSLFFTAKNIQY
>-|TRBV30|TRBJ2-7
AWSVRGYEQY
>few|TRBV7-2|TRBJ1-4
ASSSISDRESEKLF
>-|TRBV4-1|TRBJ2-3
ASSPVGSDTQY
>few|TRBV3-1|TRBJ2-7
ASSQDRISYEQY
>many|TRBV2|TRBJ1-6
ASRDRASSYNSPLH
>many|TRBV15|TRBJ2-5
ATSVDRRPQETQY
>-|TRBV5-1|TRBJ1-2
ASSLEGTGGLYGYT
>-|TRBV20-1|TRBJ2-2
SATPRGGTGELF
>few|TRBV5-4|TRBJ1-1
ASSKGQGGTEAF
>few|TRBV15|TRBJ2-7
ATSRDWGESHEQY
>-|TRBV6-5|TRBJ1-2
ASRGVSNYGYT
>-|TRBV18|TRBJ2-7
ASSPHEQY
>many|TRBV20-1|TRBJ2-7
SARFGGASGEQY
>few|TRBV5-1|TRBJ1-3
ASSFGNTGNTIY
>few|TRBV29-1|TRBJ1-5
SAGTGNNQPQH
>many|TRBV4-2|TRBJ2-3
ASSQERPYTQY
>many|TRBV12-3/TRBV12-4|TRBJ1-2
ASTMGQGYGYT
>few|TRBV7-2|TRBJ2-1
ASSSFANEQF
>many|TRBV28|TRBJ2-2
ASSRAGGTGELF
>-|TRBV20-1|TRBJ1-6
SARAGGTGNSPLH
>few|TRBV7-3|TRBJ2-1
ASSLYQSSYNEQF
>few|TRBV2|TRBJ1-1
ASSRPTFEAF
>-|TRBV29-1|TRBJ1-2
SVEEGPNYGYT
>few|TRBV28|TRBJ2-1
ASSLTGSNEQF
>-|TRBV5-1|TRBJ2-3
ASRDGGGTDTQY
>-|TRBV18|TRBJ1-1
ASSPPWGSTEAF
>-|TRBV5-5|TRBJ1-5
ASSFSNGNQPQH
>few|TRBV5-1|TRBJ1-1
ASSRGGVVAEAF
>few|TRBV6-5|TRBJ2-7
ASSYTGTAGWEQY
>few|TRBV5-1|TRBJ2-5
ASSTGAQGETQY
>many|TRBV7-9|TRBJ1-1
ASSSPTGARTEAF
>-|TRBV30|TRBJ1-5
AWSSGQGNQPQH
>-|TRBV20-1|TRBJ2-7
SARDVLAGSYEQY
>-|TRBV19|TRBJ1-1
ASTRYRGNTEAF
>-|TRBV5-6|TRBJ1-2
ASTSTEGYT
>few|TRBV6-5|TRBJ1-2
ASRTVSSYGYT
>few|TRBV7-8|TRBJ2-7
ASSSGRTRAYEQY
>few|TRBV10-3|TRBJ2-3
AISGAGGPPDTQY
>-|TRBV7-3|TRBJ2-3
ASSLTDPDTQY